The rows below give T cell receptor beta chains drawn from one sample of a study of blood T cell repertoires in COVID-19. Produced via immunoSEQ multiplex PCR; TCRdb's table is partial and in-frame only. The data show roughly 55,000 clones, 65% to 85% seen once. Sample: peripheral blood. These receptors originate from a human donor with active or convalescent COVID-19. The donor label of this sample is uncertain. CDR3s include the opening cysteine and the closing phenylalanine or tryptophan. The D gene is left open where the match is weak. Expanded clones are given a class, and other clones once, few, many or no size at all.

d_gene: -
abundance: -
j_gene: TRBJ2-3
v_gene: TRBV9
CDR3aa: CASDTTGVRTDTQYF
CDR3nt: TGTGCCAGCGACACAACGGGGGTTCGAACAGATACGCAGTATTTT

d_gene: -
abundance: -
j_gene: TRBJ1-1
v_gene: TRBV3-1/TRBV3-2
CDR3aa: CASSQDSSGIPEAFF
CDR3nt: TGTGCCAGCAGCCAGGACAGTAGTGGAATCCCTGAAGCTTTCTTT

d_gene: -
abundance: -
j_gene: TRBJ1-1
v_gene: TRBV11-2
CDR3aa: CASTSGWGTEAFF
CDR3nt: TGTGCCAGCACCTCAGGGTGGGGCACTGAAGCTTTCTTT

d_gene: TRBD2
abundance: -
j_gene: TRBJ2-1
v_gene: TRBV7-3
CDR3aa: CAGGVGAGGFFNEQFF
CDR3nt: TGTGCCGGAGGGGTAGGAGCGGGAGGTTTTTTCAATGAGCAGTTCTTC

d_gene: -
abundance: -
j_gene: TRBJ2-7
v_gene: TRBV30
CDR3aa: CASSDFRSYEQYF
CDR3nt: TGTGCCTCCTCGGACTTTCGATCCTACGAGCAGTACTTC

d_gene: TRBD2
abundance: few
j_gene: TRBJ2-2
v_gene: TRBV4-1
CDR3aa: CAPSLPGGGTGELFF
CDR3nt: TGCGCCCCCAGCCTGCCCGGGGGGGGGACCGGGGAGCTGTTTTTT

d_gene: TRBD2
abundance: -
j_gene: TRBJ2-1
v_gene: TRBV7-9
CDR3aa: CASSLRGRAGHEQFF
CDR3nt: TGTGCCAGCAGCTTAAGAGGGAGGGCCGGGCATGAGCAGTTCTTC

d_gene: TRBD1
abundance: -
j_gene: TRBJ2-7
v_gene: TRBV9
CDR3aa: CASSKQTGQGFYEQYF
CDR3nt: TGTGCCAGCAGCAAACAAACGGGACAGGGTTTCTACGAGCAGTACTTC

d_gene: TRBD1
abundance: -
j_gene: TRBJ1-2
v_gene: TRBV18
CDR3aa: CASSPPRDRAGGYTF
CDR3nt: TGTGCCAGCTCACCACCTCGGGACAGGGCTGGTGGCTACACCTTC

d_gene: -
abundance: -
j_gene: TRBJ2-7
v_gene: TRBV7-9
CDR3aa: CASSLAGTRSPPSYEQYF
CDR3nt: TGTGCCAGCAGCTTAGCGGGGACAAGGTCCCCTCCCTCCTACGAGCAGTACTTC

d_gene: -
abundance: -
j_gene: TRBJ1-1
v_gene: TRBV29-1
CDR3aa: CSGSNQANTEAFF
CDR3nt: TGCAGCGGGTCTAATCAGGCGAACACTGAAGCTTTCTTT

d_gene: -
abundance: -
j_gene: TRBJ1-4
v_gene: TRBV11-3
CDR3aa: CASSTRHAGANEKLFF
CDR3nt: TGTGCCAGCAGCACCAGACATGCGGGAGCTAATGAAAAACTGTTTTTT

d_gene: -
abundance: few
j_gene: TRBJ1-5
v_gene: TRBV6-5
CDR3aa: CATRGGQPQHF
CDR3nt: TGTGCCACCCGTGGAGGTCAGCCCCAGCATTTT

d_gene: -
abundance: once
j_gene: TRBJ2-3
v_gene: TRBV5-1
CDR3aa: CASSGTLDTDTQYF
CDR3nt: TGCGCCAGCAGCGGGACACTTGACACAGATACGCAGTATTTT

d_gene: TRBD1
abundance: once
j_gene: TRBJ2-7
v_gene: TRBV11-3
CDR3aa: CASSIGQGSSYEQYF
CDR3nt: TGTGCCAGCAGCATCGGACAGGGGAGCTCCTACGAGCAGTACTTC

d_gene: TRBD2
abundance: -
j_gene: TRBJ2-1
v_gene: TRBV24-1
CDR3aa: CATSDSGRKITTYNEQFF
CDR3nt: TGTGCCACCAGTGATAGCGGGAGAAAGATCACCACCTACAATGAGCAGTTCTTC

d_gene: TRBD2
abundance: -
j_gene: TRBJ2-2
v_gene: TRBV9
CDR3aa: CASSVGTTNTGELFF
CDR3nt: TGTGCCAGCAGCGTGGGGACTACAAACACCGGGGAGCTGTTTTTT

d_gene: -
abundance: -
j_gene: TRBJ2-1
v_gene: TRBV2
CDR3aa: CASSWSIALDYNEQFF
CDR3nt: TGTGCCAGCAGTTGGTCGATAGCCCTAGATTACAATGAGCAGTTCTTC

d_gene: TRBD2
abundance: -
j_gene: TRBJ2-7
v_gene: TRBV4-3
CDR3aa: CASSQESGRPRTYEQYF
CDR3nt: TGCGCCAGCAGCCAAGAGAGCGGGAGGCCGAGAACCTACGAGCAGTACTTC

d_gene: TRBD1
abundance: -
j_gene: TRBJ1-2
v_gene: TRBV6-1
CDR3aa: CASSEPRTGVDYGYTF
CDR3nt: TGTGCCAGCAGTGAGCCCCGGACAGGGGTTGACTATGGCTACACCTTC

d_gene: -
abundance: -
j_gene: TRBJ1-3
v_gene: TRBV7-2
CDR3aa: CASSLAPGLTSGNTIYF
CDR3nt: TGTGCCAGCAGCTTAGCTCCAGGGCTAACTTCTGGAAACACCATATATTTT

d_gene: -
abundance: -
j_gene: TRBJ2-2
v_gene: TRBV13
CDR3aa: CASSLDVRRLGELFF
CDR3nt: TGTGCCAGCAGCTTAGACGTGCGGCGTCTCGGGGAGCTGTTTTTT

d_gene: -
abundance: -
j_gene: TRBJ1-2
v_gene: TRBV7-2
CDR3aa: CASSLVGRGAGNYGYTF
CDR3nt: TGTGCCAGCAGCTTAGTTGGCAGGGGCGCGGGTAACTATGGCTACACCTTC

d_gene: TRBD2
abundance: once
j_gene: TRBJ2-3
v_gene: TRBV7-7
CDR3aa: CASSLGTSGGDTQYF
CDR3nt: TGTGCTAGCAGCTTAGGGACTAGCGGAGGGGATACGCAGTATTTT

d_gene: TRBD2
abundance: -
j_gene: TRBJ2-5
v_gene: TRBV28
CDR3aa: CASSLGGGSGGETQYF
CDR3nt: TGTGCCAGCAGTTTAGGGGGGGGGTCTGGCGGAGAGACCCAGTACTTC

d_gene: TRBD1
abundance: -
j_gene: TRBJ2-1
v_gene: TRBV5-1
CDR3aa: CASSSSGTENNEQFF
CDR3nt: TGCGCCAGCAGCTCCTCCGGGACAGAGAACAATGAGCAGTTCTTC

d_gene: TRBD2
abundance: -
j_gene: TRBJ2-7
v_gene: TRBV6-2/TRBV6-3
CDR3aa: CASSYSMDGRELAYEQYF
CDR3nt: TGTGCCAGCAGTTACTCGATGGATGGGCGGGAGTTAGCCTACGAGCAGTACTTC

d_gene: -
abundance: few
j_gene: TRBJ2-7
v_gene: TRBV10-3
CDR3aa: CAISESTRGGADEQYF
CDR3nt: TGTGCCATCAGTGAGTCGACTCGGGGAGGAGCCGACGAGCAGTACTTC

d_gene: -
abundance: -
j_gene: TRBJ1-5
v_gene: TRBV5-6
CDR3aa: CASSLAGRDNQPQHF
CDR3nt: TGTGCCAGCAGCTTAGCGGGGCGAGACAATCAGCCCCAGCATTTT

d_gene: TRBD2
abundance: -
j_gene: TRBJ2-1
v_gene: TRBV5-1
CDR3aa: CASSVTGTSISGEQFF
CDR3nt: TGCGCCAGCAGCGTCACCGGGACTAGCATTAGTGGTGAGCAGTTCTTC

d_gene: TRBD1
abundance: -
j_gene: TRBJ2-1
v_gene: TRBV24-1
CDR3aa: CATKPGTGPDNEQFF
CDR3nt: TGTGCCACCAAACCCGGGACAGGGCCTGACAATGAGCAGTTCTTC

d_gene: TRBD2
abundance: -
j_gene: TRBJ2-5
v_gene: TRBV7-8
CDR3aa: CASSLEGLAVETQYF
CDR3nt: TGTGCCAGCAGCTTAGAGGGACTAGCGGTCGAGACCCAGTACTTC

d_gene: -
abundance: -
j_gene: TRBJ2-7
v_gene: TRBV24-1
CDR3aa: CATSDPGTNYEQYF
CDR3nt: TGTGCCACCAGTGACCCCGGGACAAACTACGAGCAGTACTTC

d_gene: TRBD1
abundance: -
j_gene: TRBJ1-6
v_gene: TRBV5-1
CDR3aa: CASSYSTGGGNSPLHF
CDR3nt: TGCGCCAGCAGCTACTCGACAGGGGGGGGAAATTCACCCCTCCACTTT

d_gene: -
abundance: -
j_gene: TRBJ2-3
v_gene: TRBV7-8
CDR3aa: CASSLARLGVRRQDTQYF
CDR3nt: TGTGCCAGCAGCTTAGCCCGGCTAGGGGTAAGGCGGCAAGATACGCAGTATTTT

d_gene: -
abundance: -
j_gene: TRBJ1-4
v_gene: TRBV7-3
CDR3aa: CASSDARREKLFF
CDR3nt: TGTGCCAGCAGCGACGCCCGGAGGGAAAAACTGTTTTTT

d_gene: TRBD1
abundance: once
j_gene: TRBJ2-3
v_gene: TRBV5-1
CDR3aa: CASSLSGTGEDTQYF
CDR3nt: TGCGCCAGCAGCTTGAGCGGGACAGGGGAAGATACGCAGTATTTT

d_gene: -
abundance: medium-sized
j_gene: TRBJ2-4
v_gene: TRBV6-1
CDR3aa: CASSEAVPGRNIQYF
CDR3nt: TGTGCCAGCAGTGAAGCGGTTCCAGGGCGGAACATTCAGTACTTC

d_gene: TRBD2
abundance: -
j_gene: TRBJ2-7
v_gene: TRBV6-5
CDR3aa: CASRGGTSGYYEQYF
CDR3nt: TGTGCCAGCAGGGGGGGGACTAGCGGGTACTACGAGCAGTACTTC

d_gene: TRBD1
abundance: -
j_gene: TRBJ2-7
v_gene: TRBV27
CDR3aa: CASRTGTTYF
CDR3nt: TGTGCCAGTCGGACAGGGACAACGTACTTC

d_gene: -
abundance: few
j_gene: TRBJ1-2
v_gene: TRBV6-5
CDR3aa: CASSYSGGNYGYTF
CDR3nt: TGTGCCAGCAGTTACTCGGGAGGTAACTATGGCTACACCTTC

d_gene: -
abundance: -
j_gene: TRBJ2-1
v_gene: TRBV5-6
CDR3aa: CASSLRAGDNEQFF
CDR3nt: TGTGCCAGCAGCTTGCGGGCAGGGGACAATGAGCAGTTCTTC

d_gene: -
abundance: -
j_gene: TRBJ2-2
v_gene: TRBV3-1/TRBV3-2
CDR3aa: CASSQLQGNTGELFF
CDR3nt: TGTGCCAGCAGCCAGTTACAGGGGAACACCGGGGAGCTGTTTTTT

d_gene: TRBD1
abundance: -
j_gene: TRBJ1-3
v_gene: TRBV11-2
CDR3aa: CASRPTGGRNTIYF
CDR3nt: TGTGCCAGCCGGCCCACAGGGGGGAGAAACACCATATATTTT

d_gene: -
abundance: -
j_gene: TRBJ2-2
v_gene: TRBV5-1
CDR3aa: CASSSQSGGGTGELFF
CDR3nt: TGCGCCAGCAGCTCTCAGTCGGGGGGCGGCACCGGGGAGCTGTTTTTT

d_gene: TRBD2
abundance: few
j_gene: TRBJ2-1
v_gene: TRBV2
CDR3aa: CASRGLAGGNEQFF
CDR3nt: TGTGCCAGCAGGGGACTAGCGGGAGGCAATGAGCAGTTCTTC

d_gene: TRBD2
abundance: -
j_gene: TRBJ2-1
v_gene: TRBV5-1
CDR3aa: CASSLTSGEYNEQFF
CDR3nt: TGCGCCAGCAGCTTGACTAGCGGGGAATACAATGAGCAGTTCTTC